This T cell receptor beta chain was profiled in a study of blood T cell repertoires in COVID-19. Study overall: Samples representing acute and convalescent COVID-19 were sourced from the United States, Italy and Spain. The cDNA or gDNA used as material had been derived from T cells, B-cell-depleted T cells, or PBMCs.

In the original analysis: Estimates of nucleated cell counts were drawn from the amplification of reference gene primers. The repertoire was sequenced with immunoSEQ multiplex PCR; TCRdb's copy has only in-frame clones and lacks some. V, J and clone size reflect that table, while D and trimming were determined from the DNA. The table shows roughly 55,000 clones, with under 85% occurring only once. CDR3 length equals 14 residues. Trimming left V 4 bases short and J 1 base short, with 8 bases between. Germline V CDR1 and CDR2: ENHRY, SYGVKD. J is TRBJ1-3 and V is TRBV10-3; D uncertain. This receptor was obtained from a woman aged 55-69 years with acute or convalescent COVID-19. Sequencing input: peripheral blood. The CDR3 DNA follows: TGTGCCATCAGTGCGTCCTTTTCTGGAAACACCATATATTTT. Its translation is CAISASFSGNTIYF.